The sequence of this T cell receptor (beta chain) was determined in a study of OX40 agonist ivuxolimab in advanced cancers. Study background: Subjects had a mean age of around 60 years, with a range of roughly 20 to 79; around 80% were male. Study outcomes and limitations: Several nonresponders also turned out to have low normalized T-cell clonal expansion.

Germline assignment: CDR1 LGHNA and CDR2 YNFKEQ. With 1 base removed from V and 0 bases from J, the gap between germline ends came to 9 bases. The CDR3 has 15 amino acids. A remark on this clone: Antigen specificity is unknown.

Individuals having autoimmune disease history or systemic immunosuppression were not enrolled. Clones were read by immunoSEQ multiplex PCR, and TCRdb kept only the in-frame ones, dropping some. Of over 85,000 clones in the sample, less than 95% were seen once. The V gene is TRBV4-2, the J gene TRBJ2-5, with TRBD1 as a possible D gene (5 bases). Specimen: CD4+ or CD8+ T cells sorted from blood, collected in a trial of the OX40 agonist ivuxolimab. This TCR was recovered from an adult with an advanced solid tumor such as melanoma, head and neck, liver or kidney cancer. CDR3 sequence (DNA): TGTGCCAGCAGCCAAGTGGGGCAGAACCAAGAGACCCAGTACTTC. It translates to CASSQVGQNQETQYF.